Listed here are 2 T cell receptor beta chains from one sample, sequenced in a study of shared clonotypes between healthy human individuals. The data were produced by immunoSEQ multiplex PCR, yet TCRdb's version contains in-frame clones alone and is incomplete. The sample yields 950,000 to 1,100,000 clones, approximately 78% seen once. Source material: memory CD4+ T cells from PBMCs. Described subset: CD45RA-negative fraction. All receptors come from a young man in good health. Some clones in this sample may be carry-over from other donors' samples.

V and J are TRBV7-3 and TRBJ2-5; D remains ambiguous. The CDR3 has 15 residues. The V end lost 8 bases, the J end lost 2 bases, and 18 bases lay between the germline ends. Looked up from germline, CDR1 is SGHTA and CDR2 is FQGTGA. CDR3 loop: CASFYNEKKQETQYF. CDR3 nucleotides: TGTGCCAGCTTCTACAACGAAAAAAAACAAGAGACCCAGTACTTC.

This rearrangement joins TRBV6-5 to TRBJ1-1, with D possibly being TRBD1 (5 bases). V dropped 6 bases and J dropped 1 base, with 15 bases sitting between them. CDR3 length: 15 residues. Germline V gene sequence: CDR1 MNHEY, CDR2 SVGAGI. CDR3 protein: CASSLLGGGNTEAFF. CDR3 in DNA: TGTGCCAGCAGCTTACTCGGGGGAGGGAACACTGAAGCTTTCTTT.